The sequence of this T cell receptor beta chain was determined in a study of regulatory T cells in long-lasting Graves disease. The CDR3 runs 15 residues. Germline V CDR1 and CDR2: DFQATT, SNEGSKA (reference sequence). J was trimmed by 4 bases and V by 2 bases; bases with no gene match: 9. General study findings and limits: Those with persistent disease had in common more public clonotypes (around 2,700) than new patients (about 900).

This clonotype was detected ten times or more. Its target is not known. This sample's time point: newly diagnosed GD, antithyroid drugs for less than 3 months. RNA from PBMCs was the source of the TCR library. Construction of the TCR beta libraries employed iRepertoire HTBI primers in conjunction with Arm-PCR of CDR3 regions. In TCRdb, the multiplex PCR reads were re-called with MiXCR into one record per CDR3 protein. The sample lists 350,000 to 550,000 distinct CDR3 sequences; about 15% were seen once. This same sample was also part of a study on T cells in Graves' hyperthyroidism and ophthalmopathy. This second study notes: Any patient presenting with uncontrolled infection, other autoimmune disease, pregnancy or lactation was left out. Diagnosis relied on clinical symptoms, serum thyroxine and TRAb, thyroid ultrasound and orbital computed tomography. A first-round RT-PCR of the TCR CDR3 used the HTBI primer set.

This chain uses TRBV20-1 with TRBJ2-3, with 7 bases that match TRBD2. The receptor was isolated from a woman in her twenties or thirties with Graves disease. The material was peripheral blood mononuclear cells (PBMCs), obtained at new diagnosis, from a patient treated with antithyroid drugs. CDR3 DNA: TGCAGTGCTAGATCAGCGGGATTTGGGTCAGATACGCAGTATTTT. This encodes CSARSAGFGSDTQYF.